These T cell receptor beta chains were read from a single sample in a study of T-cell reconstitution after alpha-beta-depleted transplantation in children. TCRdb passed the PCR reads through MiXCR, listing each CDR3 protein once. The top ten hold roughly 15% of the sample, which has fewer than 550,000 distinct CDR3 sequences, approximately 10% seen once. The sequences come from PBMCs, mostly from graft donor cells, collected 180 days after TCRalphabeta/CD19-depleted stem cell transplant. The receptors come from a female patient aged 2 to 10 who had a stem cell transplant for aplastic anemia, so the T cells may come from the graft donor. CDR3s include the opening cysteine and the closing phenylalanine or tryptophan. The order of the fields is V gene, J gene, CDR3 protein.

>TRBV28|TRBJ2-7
CASRTGLGLGYEQYF
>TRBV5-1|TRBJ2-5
CASSLDILAGGVETQYF
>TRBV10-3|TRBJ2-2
CAISLRVPLVNTGELFF
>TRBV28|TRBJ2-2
CASTERTGELFF
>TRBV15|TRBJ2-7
CATSRVTGRHYEQYF
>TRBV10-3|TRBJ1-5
CAISATTGMGNQPQHF
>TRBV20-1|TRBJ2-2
CSAIKQGSTGELFF
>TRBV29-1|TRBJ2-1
CSASGASYNEQFF
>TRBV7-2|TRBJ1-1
CASSIWTGSRTEAFF
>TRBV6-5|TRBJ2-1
CASSPRASGRYNEQFF
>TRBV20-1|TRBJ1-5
CSAEQGAISNQPQHF
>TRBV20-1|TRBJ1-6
CSAPPDRALNSPLHF
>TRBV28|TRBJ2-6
CASSLRDRGFIGANVLTF
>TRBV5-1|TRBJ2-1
CASSVGLSPNEQFF
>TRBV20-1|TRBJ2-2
CSAREELSTGELFF
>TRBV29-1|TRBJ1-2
CSVGAPETLLNYGYTF
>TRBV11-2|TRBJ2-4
CASSLLLGTSGLAKNIQYF
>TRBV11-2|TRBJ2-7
CASSDMGGSSYEQYF
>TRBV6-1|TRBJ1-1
CASRPTFRGTEAFF
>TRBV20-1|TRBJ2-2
CSARPPGQVNTGELFF
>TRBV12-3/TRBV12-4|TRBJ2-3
CAISEYTDTQYF
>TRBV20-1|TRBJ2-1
CSAPGLAGKHNEQFF
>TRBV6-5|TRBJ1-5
CASWVVGGGSGNQPQHF
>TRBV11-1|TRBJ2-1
CASSLPRGTSGNDNEQFF
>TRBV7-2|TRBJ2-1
CASSPNSGRYYNEQFF
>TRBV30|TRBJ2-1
CAWSVLAKYYNEQFF
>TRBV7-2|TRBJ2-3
CASSLASPTQYF
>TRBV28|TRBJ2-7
CASSRTGLLGYEQYF
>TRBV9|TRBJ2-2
CASSGSGQATGELFF
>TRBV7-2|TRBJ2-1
CASSQWVVGNNEQFF
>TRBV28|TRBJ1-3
CASGQRNTIYF
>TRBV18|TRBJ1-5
CASSPKGEGQPQHF
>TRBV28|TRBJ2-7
CASSLGAGGAYEQYF
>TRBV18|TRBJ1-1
CASSPTTEAFF
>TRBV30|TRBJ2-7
CAWHPPRAPYEQYF
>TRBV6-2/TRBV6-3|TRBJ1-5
CASSSPGHRLNQPQHF
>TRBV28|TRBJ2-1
CASSSGPEAEQFF
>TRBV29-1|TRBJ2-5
CSAFIRAGTPKRETQYF
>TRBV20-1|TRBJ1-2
CSAERTGGYGYTF
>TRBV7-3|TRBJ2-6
CASSSRANSGANVLTF
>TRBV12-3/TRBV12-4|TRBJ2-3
CASSYQRRSTDTQYF
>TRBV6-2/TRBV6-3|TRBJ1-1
CASSWAGHVNTEAFF
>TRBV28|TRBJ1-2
CASSFTGVGGYTF
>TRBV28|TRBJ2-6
CASTLYKGANVLTF
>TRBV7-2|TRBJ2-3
CASRLGLAADTQYF
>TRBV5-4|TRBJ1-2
CASRRGGNVQGDGYTF
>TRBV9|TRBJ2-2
CASSALSGTSGRAGRTGELFF
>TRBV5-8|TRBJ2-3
CASSPPAGVRTDTQYF
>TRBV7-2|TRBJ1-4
CASSLGGSDNEKLFF
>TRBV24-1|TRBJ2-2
CATSALDRGGTGELFF
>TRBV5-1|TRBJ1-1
CASSGDVMNTEAFF
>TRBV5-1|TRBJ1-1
CASRSTGENTEAFF
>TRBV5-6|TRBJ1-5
CASSSSTAYNQPQHF
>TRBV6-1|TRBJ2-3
CASRIRGTDTQYF
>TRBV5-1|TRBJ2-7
CASSWGTGSEQYF